This TCR beta chain was observed in a study of blood T cell repertoires in COVID-19. Per the study methods: Cell counts per sample came from amplifying reference gene primers. This table comes from immunoSEQ multiplex PCR, and its TCRdb copy is limited to in-frame clones, with some not included. V and J calls and clone size are given by that table; D and trimming were obtained from the DNA. The sample has roughly 200,000 clones; approximately 84% are singletons. The ends were cut back, 8 bases at V and 2 bases at J, with 10 bases in the middle. This CDR3 spans 13 amino acids. Per the germline V gene, CDR1 is MNHEY and CDR2 is SVGAGI. This clone was seen just once.

This TCR came from a woman of 80 years or more with acute or convalescent COVID-19. Sequences were obtained from peripheral blood. V gene TRBV6-5 combines with J gene TRBJ1-5; no clear D. CDR3 sequence (DNA): TGTGCCAGCTCCCGCGGGGGCAATCAGCCCCAGCATTTT. Encoded protein: CASSRGGNQPQHF.